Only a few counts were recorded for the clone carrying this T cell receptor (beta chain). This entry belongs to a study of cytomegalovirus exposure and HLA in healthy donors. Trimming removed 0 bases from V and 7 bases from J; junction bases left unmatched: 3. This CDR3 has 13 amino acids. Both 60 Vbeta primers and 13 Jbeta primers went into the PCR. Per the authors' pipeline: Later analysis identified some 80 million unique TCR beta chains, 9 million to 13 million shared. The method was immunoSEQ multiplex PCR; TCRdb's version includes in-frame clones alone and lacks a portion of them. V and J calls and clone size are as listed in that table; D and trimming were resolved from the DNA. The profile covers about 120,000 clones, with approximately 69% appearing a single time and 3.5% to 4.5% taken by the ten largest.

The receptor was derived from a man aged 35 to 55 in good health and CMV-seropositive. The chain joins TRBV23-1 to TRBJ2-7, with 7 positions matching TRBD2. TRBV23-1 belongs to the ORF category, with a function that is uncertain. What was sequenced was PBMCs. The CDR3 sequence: CASSQSGGGEQYF. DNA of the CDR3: TGCGCCAGCAGTCAATCTGGGGGGGGAGAGCAGTACTTC.